This TCR beta chain was sequenced during a study of T cells in Graves' hyperthyroidism and ophthalmopathy. The study's findings and limits: Among clonotypes expanded in thyroid above 0.001, most were also found in blood. Ophthalmopathy onset followed model prediction by a median approximately 5.9 months.

This clonotype was seen more than once but under ten times. Its antigen is undetermined. TCR beta CDR3 region amplification was performed from RNA transcripts. Initially, a first-round RT-PCR of the TCR CDR3 employed the HTBI primer set. MiXCR, run by TCRdb on the multiplex PCR reads, gives a single entry per CDR3 protein. The table has about 720,000 distinct CDR3 sequences, less than 20% seen once. With 2 bases clipped from V and 7 bases from J, the junction kept 6 bases outside the gene matches. CDR3 length: 15 amino acids. Germline CDR1 and CDR2: SNHLY and FYNNEI. Fresh peripheral blood, about 9.9 ml, yielded the PBMCs.

This TCR was sampled from a man between 18 and 29 years old with Graves' hyperthyroidism. V is TRBV2 and J is TRBJ2-1, with 9 bases matching TRBD2. Sequencing input: blood. The CDR3 sequence is CASSEIAGEYNEQFF. CDR3 nucleotide sequence: TGTGCCAGCAGTGAAATAGCGGGAGAGTATAATGAGCAGTTCTTC.